The clone carrying this T cell receptor (beta chain) was observed a few times. This sample stems from a study of CD4 and CD8 cells across lung adenocarcinoma regions. This CDR3 is built from 13 residues. V was cut by 4 bases and J by 10 bases, with 15 bases left in between. Germline lookup yields CDR1 SGHTA and CDR2 FQGNSA. The patients had localized lung adenocarcinoma, a non-small cell subtype. TCRdb processed the PCR reads anew with MiXCR; each CDR3 protein has one entry. The top ten hold about 20% of the sample, which has some 8,000 distinct CDR3 sequences, 45% to 60% seen once. The sequencing sample was made of CD8+ T cells from the center of a lung tumor. The sequence came from a female donor with lung adenocarcinoma. The CD4 and CD8 labels of this study may be unreliable. This chain links TRBV7-2 with TRBJ2-3; no clear D. The CDR3 here is CASSSASPSAQYF. CDR3 DNA: TGTGCCAGCAGCTCGGCTTCACCCAGCGCGCAGTATTTT. The whole variable domain, filled in from reference TRBV7-2 and TRBJ2-3, reads GAGVSQSPSNKVTEKGKDVELRCDPISGHTALYWYRQSLGQGLEFLIYFQGNSAPDKSGLPSDRFSAERTGGSVSTLTIQRTQQEDSAVYLCASSSASPSAQYFGPGTRLTVL.